The 32 T cell receptor beta chains reported below all come from one sample, sequenced in a study of OX40 agonist ivuxolimab in advanced cancers. Repertoires were generated with immunoSEQ multiplex PCR, while TCRdb's copy carries only in-frame clones and drops some. The table lists tens of thousands of clones, 70% to 90% of them singletons. Sample: CD4+ or CD8+ T cells sorted from blood, taken in a trial of the OX40 agonist ivuxolimab. These receptors were obtained from an adult with an advanced solid tumor such as melanoma, head and neck, liver or kidney cancer.

The CDR3 DNA reads TGTGCCAGCAGTGGACAGGGGGCATTGTTGGACACTGAAGCTTTCTTT. It is translated as CASSGQGALLDTEAFF. The rearrangement uses TRBV6-1 and TRBJ1-1; 10 nucleotides line up with TRBD1. Per the germline V gene, CDR1 is MNHNS and CDR2 is SASEGT. CDR3 length equals 16 residues. V shed 4 bases, J shed 3 bases, and the junction held 8 bases outside the gene matches.

The chain employs TRBV5-1 and TRBJ1-2; tentatively, D is TRBD1 (5 bases). The CDR3 loop spans 14 amino acids. The ends were cut back, 4 bases at V and 4 bases at J, with 14 bases in the middle. The germline V gene encodes CDR1 SGHRS and CDR2 YFSETQ. CDR3 DNA sequence: TGCGCCAGCAGCGAAGCCGGGACTGTCTATGGCTACACCTTC. It translates to CASSEAGTVYGYTF.

This rearrangement joins TRBV5-1 to TRBJ1-2, with 9 nucleotides matching TRBD1. The CDR3 covers 15 residues. Trimming removed 1 base from V and 8 bases from J; junction bases left unmatched: 9. Germline V lookup: CDR1 SGHRS, CDR2 YFSETQ. The CDR3 nucleotides read TGCGCCAGCAGCTTGAGTGACAGGGGGAGAGAGGGCTACACCTTC. This gives the protein CASSLSDRGREGYTF.

The CDR3 sequence: CASSEVSENQPQHF. The CDR3 nucleotides are TGTGCCAGCAGTGAAGTGTCGGAAAATCAGCCCCAGCATTTT. This chain links TRBV6-1 with TRBJ1-5; D not certain. Trimming took off 1 base at V and 4 bases at J, with 8 bases between the two ends. CDR3 size: 14 residues. CDR1 and CDR2 from the germline V gene are MNHNS and SASEGT.

This clone was recorded a few times. The rearrangement joins TRBV18 to TRBJ2-1; tentative D call: TRBD1 (6 bases). The V end lost 1 base, the J end lost 5 bases, and 9 bases lay between the germline ends. Germline-derived CDR1 and CDR2 are KGHSH and LQKENI. The CDR3 consists of 14 residues. The chain's CDR3 is CASSPLRGNNEQFF. CDR3 sequence (DNA): TGTGCCAGCTCACCACTTAGGGGGAACAATGAGCAGTTCTTC.

The chain couples TRBV5-4 to TRBJ2-3; 8 nucleotides match TRBD2. CDR3 length: 15 amino acids. J lost 2 bases, V lost 4 bases, and 6 bases had no gene match. Looked up from germline, CDR1 is SGHNT and CDR2 is YYREEE (reference sequence). The CDR3 nucleotides read TGTGCCAGCAGCATCAAGCGGGGGCACACAGATACGCAGTATTTT. It translates to CASSIKRGHTDTQYF.

The chain carries TRBV9 and TRBJ2-6; D is uncertain. CDR1 and CDR2 from the germline V gene are SGDLS and YYNGEE. The CDR3 extends over 16 amino acids. Trimming removed 4 bases at V and 0 bases at J, with 11 bases between. The CDR3 protein is CASSPHTFSGANVLTF. DNA for the CDR3: TGTGCCAGCAGCCCCCACACCTTCTCTGGGGCCAACGTCCTGACTTTC.

The genes are TRBV5-1 and TRBJ2-3; D gene unclear. V lost 2 bases and J lost 4, with 11 bases in between. The CDR3 is 14 amino acids. Germline CDR1 and CDR2: SGHRS and YFSETQ. For the CDR3, the DNA is TGCGCCAGCAGCTTAATCCCCAGGCCAGATACGCAGTATTTT. Protein sequence: CASSLIPRPDTQYF.

V gene TRBV14 combines with J gene TRBJ1-1; D is unclear. The CDR3 is 12 amino acids. Germline V gene lookup returns CDR1 SGHDN and CDR2 FVKESK. V was trimmed by 0 bases and J by 10 bases, leaving 9 bases between them. The CDR3 coding sequence is TGTGCCAGCAGCCAAGACAGTACCTCAGCTTTCTTT. This codes for CASSQDSTSAFF.

The genes are TRBV28 and TRBJ1-3; unclear D gene. The CDR3 is 15 residues long. V was trimmed by 4 bases and J by 0 bases, leaving 10 bases between them. Germline V gene data show CDR1 as MDHEN and CDR2 as SYDVKM. CDR3: CASSSAQSSGNTIYF. The CDR3 region has the DNA TGTGCCAGCAGTTCGGCACAGAGCTCTGGAAACACCATATATTTT.

The count of this clone is one. The V and J genes are TRBV7-2 and TRBJ2-2; D might be TRBD1 (5 bases). Germline V CDR1 and CDR2: SGHTA, FQGNSA. Deletions cut 3 bases from V and 6 bases from J, with 17 bases between. This CDR3 comprises 16 residues. The CDR3 DNA is TGTGCCAGCAGCTTGAATGGGGCTAGTATGGCCGGGGAGCTGTTTTTT. This sequence encodes CASSLNGASMAGELFF.

The chain recombines TRBV6-5 with TRBJ2-7, with 7 bases fitting TRBD1. Germline values: CDR1 MNHEY, CDR2 SVGAGI. The CDR3 runs to 14 residues. The J segment lost 3 bases and the V segment lost 6 bases, leaving 8 bases of the junction unmatched. CDR3 region: CASRRDRGDYEQYF. CDR3 DNA: TGTGCCAGCAGAAGGGACAGAGGGGACTACGAGCAGTACTTC.

This chain joins TRBV19 and TRBJ2-4; TRBD1 matches at 7 bases. The germline CDR1 and CDR2 sequences are LNHDA and SQIVND (reference sequence). V lost 4 bases and J lost 0; bases outside the gene matches: 9. The CDR3 has 17 residues. CDR3 region: CASSTPDRVLAKNIQYF. CDR3 nucleotides: TGTGCCAGTAGTACCCCTGACAGGGTCCTAGCCAAAAACATTCAGTACTTC. Variable domain in full (rest from reference TRBV19 and TRBJ2-4): DGGITQSPKYLFRKEGQNVTLSCEQNLNHDAMYWYRQDPGQGLRLIYYSQIVNDFQKGDIAEGYSVSREKKESFPLTVTSAQKNPTAFYLCASSTPDRVLAKNIQYFGAGTRLSVL.

This clone was observed a single time. The CDR3 DNA reads as TGTGCCAGCACGCGCGCGGGAGGATCTTACGAGCAGTACTTC. It specifies CASTRAGGSYEQYF. This rearrangement joins TRBV6-6 to TRBJ2-7, with 8 bases matching TRBD2. This CDR3 spans 14 amino acids. Germline lookup yields CDR1 MNHNY and CDR2 SVGAGI (reference sequence). Losses at the gene ends were 7 bases for V and 4 bases for J; bases not matched to a gene: 9.

The chain couples TRBV28 to TRBJ1-1, with a tentative D call TRBD1 (6 bases). This CDR3 comprises 15 residues. V lost 4 bases to trimming and J lost 1 base, with 13 bases between them. The V gene's germline CDR1 is MDHEN and CDR2 SYDVKM. The CDR3 DNA follows: TGTGCCAGCAGTTCCTTCGGGGGGCGGAACACTGAAGCTTTCTTT. Amino acids: CASSSFGGRNTEAFF.

The chain has TRBV6-6 and TRBJ1-5; TRBD1 might be the D (5 bases). V lost 5 bases and J lost 0, with 14 bases in between. This CDR3 has 16 amino acids. CDR1 and CDR2 from the germline V gene are MNHNY and SVGAGI (reference sequence). The CDR3 DNA reads TGTGCCAGCAGTCCCAGGGCGTCCTATAGCAATCAGCCCCAGCATTTT. Its translation is CASSPRASYSNQPQHF.

The chain couples TRBV7-9 to TRBJ1-5; no firm D call. CDR1 is SEHNR and CDR2 is FQNEAQ in the germline V gene (reference sequence). Deletions cut 5 bases from V and 4 bases from J, with 6 bases between. The CDR3 loop spans 12 amino acids. The CDR3 here is CASSRPNQPQHF. The CDR3 DNA reads TGTGCCAGCAGCCGACCTAATCAGCCCCAGCATTTT. The full variable domain, completed using reference TRBV7-9 and TRBJ1-5, is DTGVSQNPRHKITKRGQNVTFRCDPISEHNRLYWYRQTLGQGPEFLTYFQNEAQLEKSRLLSDRFSAERPKGSFSTLEIQRTEQGDSAMYLCASSRPNQPQHFGDGTRLSIL.

The gene calls are TRBV6-5 and TRBJ1-5, with a weak D call TRBD1 (5 bases). Per germline, CDR1 MNHEY and CDR2 SVGAGI. Trimming left V 2 bases short and J 7 bases short, with 12 bases between. The CDR3 spans 14 residues. The CDR3 here is CASSYGQGWQPQHF. In DNA form, the CDR3 reads TGTGCCAGCAGTTACGGGCAGGGATGGCAGCCCCAGCATTTT.

The chain combines TRBV15 with TRBJ2-1; D unclear. Germline values: CDR1 LNHNV, CDR2 YYDKDF (reference sequence). The ends were cut back, 0 bases at V and 8 bases at J, with 2 bases in the middle. The CDR3 is made up of 11 amino acids. Written as DNA, the CDR3 is TGTGCCACCAGCAGAGATTATGAGCAGTTCTTC. The encoded protein is CATSRDYEQFF.

The chain joins TRBV9 to TRBJ1-6, with 10 bases lining up with TRBD1. J was trimmed by 7 bases and V by 3 bases; bases with no gene match: 4. The length of the CDR3 is 15 residues. Germline loops: CDR1 SGDLS, CDR2 YYNGEE. In DNA form, the CDR3 reads TGTGCCAGCAGCGCTGGACAGGGGGGCAATTCACCCCTCCACTTT. Its protein product is CASSAGQGGNSPLHF.

The chain recombines TRBV18 with TRBJ2-3; 10 bases are a match to TRBD1. The CDR3 is 15 amino acids. The germline gives CDR1 KGHSH, CDR2 LQKENI. After removal of 2 bases from V and 8 bases from J, the junction contained 7 bases not matched to a gene. The CDR3 bases are TGTGCCAGCTCACCAACGGACAGGGGGGAAGTTACGCAGTATTTT. Translated: CASSPTDRGEVTQYF.

In its sample, this clone was seen a few times. The V gene is TRBV9, the J gene TRBJ1-1; 9 bases are shared with TRBD1. The V gene's germline CDR1 is SGDLS and CDR2 YYNGEE. CDR3 length: 15 residues. J gave up 2 bases and V 2 bases, and 4 bases lay outside the gene matches. CDR3 in DNA: TGTGCCAGCAGCGTGGGACAGGGCTTAAACACTGAAGCTTTCTTT. Translation gives CASSVGQGLNTEAFF.

The chain uses TRBV6-9 and TRBJ2-4, with a tentative D call TRBD2 (5 bases). Looked up from germline, CDR1 is MNHGY and CDR2 is SVAAGI. The CDR3 length is 10 residues. Trimming cost V 8 bases and J 11 bases, with 10 bases left between them. The CDR3 DNA follows: TGTGCCAGCGCGGATAGCGTTCAGTACTTC. Translating gives CASADSVQYF.

This chain joins TRBV5-1 and TRBJ1-4, with no clear D. The CDR3 is 14 amino acids. The V end lost 2 bases, the J end lost 3 bases, and 8 bases lay between the germline ends. Germline CDR1 SGHRS, CDR2 YFSETQ. Here the CDR3 reads CASSFTGSNEKLFF. CDR3 DNA: TGCGCCAGCAGCTTCACCGGGTCTAATGAAAAACTGTTTTTT.

The V gene is TRBV6-8, the J gene TRBJ2-7; tentative D call: TRBD2 (5 bases). Deletions cut 6 bases from V and 4 bases from J, with 10 bases between. Looked up from germline, CDR1 is MNHGY and CDR2 is SAAAGT. The CDR3 has 12 residues. CDR3: CASRSPGYEQYF. CDR3 nucleotides: TGTGCCAGCAGATCCCCGGGGTACGAGCAGTACTTC.

This rearrangement joins TRBV4-2 to TRBJ2-1; 7 nucleotides match TRBD1. In germline, CDR1 is LGHNA, CDR2 YNFKEQ. V dropped 0 bases and J dropped 3; count of bases not matched to a gene: 2. The CDR3 has 15 residues. The CDR3 loop reads CASSQEGDSYNEQFF. The CDR3 DNA reads TGTGCCAGCAGCCAAGAAGGGGACAGCTACAATGAGCAGTTCTTC.

V is TRBV11-3 and J is TRBJ2-1; D not certain. Germline V gene lookup returns CDR1 SGHNT and CDR2 YENEEA. V lost 5 bases and J lost 5, with 10 bases in between. The CDR3 runs 13 residues. The CDR3 protein is CASSPTRDNEQFF. CDR3 bases: TGTGCCAGCAGCCCAACTCGCGACAATGAGCAGTTCTTC. The full variable domain, with the rest looked up from reference TRBV11-3 and TRBJ2-1, is EAGVVQSPRYKIIEKKQPVAFWCNPISGHNTLYWYLQNLGQGPELLIRYENEEAVDDSQLPKDRFSAERLKGVDSTLKIQPAELGDSAVYLCASSPTRDNEQFFGPGTRLTVL.

This chain uses TRBV29-1 with TRBJ2-1; 10 bases line up with TRBD1. After removal of 7 bases from V and 9 bases from J, the junction contained 9 bases not matched to a gene. Looked up from germline, CDR1 is SQVTM and CDR2 is ANQGSEA. This CDR3 has 13 residues. The CDR3 nucleotides are TGCAGCGGGACGGGACAGGGGACGGCTGAGCAGTTCTTC. Its protein is CSGTGQGTAEQFF.

J is TRBJ1-1 and V is TRBV7-2, with D possibly matching TRBD1 (5 bases). Germline V gives CDR1 SGHTA, CDR2 FQGNSA. The CDR3 runs 18 residues. Trimming removed 0 bases from V and 5 bases from J, with 22 bases in between. The CDR3 is CASSLAGVSRSKRTEAFF. The CDR3 nucleotides read TGTGCCAGCAGCTTAGCAGGGGTTTCCCGAAGCAAGCGGACTGAAGCTTTCTTT.

The rearrangement joins TRBV19 to TRBJ2-3; D not resolved. Germline assignment: CDR1 LNHDA and CDR2 SQIVND (reference sequence). The CDR3 length is 12 residues. Trimming cost V 6 bases and J 4 bases, with 8 bases left between them. The CDR3 DNA reads as TGTGCCAGTAGACTCCCCCCAGATACGCAGTATTTT. It codes for CASRLPPDTQYF. The variable domain in full, completed from reference TRBV19 and TRBJ2-3, reads DGGITQSPKYLFRKEGQNVTLSCEQNLNHDAMYWYRQDPGQGLRLIYYSQIVNDFQKGDIAEGYSVSREKKESFPLTVTSAQKNPTAFYLCASRLPPDTQYFGPGTRLTVL.

The chain couples TRBV7-3 to TRBJ2-1; the match to TRBD2 covers 14 bases. There are 16 residues in the CDR3. CDR1 is SGHTA and CDR2 is FQGTGA in the germline V gene. V lost 3 bases to trimming and J lost 9 bases; unmatched junction nucleotides: 7. The CDR3 DNA reads TGTGCCAGCAGCTTTGGGACTAGCGGGAGTTCTGGTGAGCAGTTCTTC. It codes for CASSFGTSGSSGEQFF.

This clone has a handful of counts. J is TRBJ1-4 and V is TRBV19, with D possibly matching TRBD1 (6 bases). Trimming removed 3 bases at V and 6 bases at J, with 11 bases between. The CDR3 runs to 14 residues. Germline CDR1 and CDR2: LNHDA and SQIVND (reference sequence). In DNA, the CDR3 is TGTGCCAGTAGTATGAGGGGGGGAGATGAAAAACTGTTTTTT. Protein sequence: CASSMRGGDEKLFF. The variable domain in full, completed from reference TRBV19 and TRBJ1-4, reads DGGITQSPKYLFRKEGQNVTLSCEQNLNHDAMYWYRQDPGQGLRLIYYSQIVNDFQKGDIAEGYSVSREKKESFPLTVTSAQKNPTAFYLCASSMRGGDEKLFFGSGTQLSVL.